The 26 T cell receptor beta chains in this list originate from one sample, sequenced in a study of shared clonotypes between healthy human individuals. TCRdb's table, derived via immunoSEQ multiplex PCR, lists solely in-frame clones and lacks some. The data contain about 1.1 million clones, around 78% of them singletons. The sequenced sample was memory CD4+ T cells from PBMCs. As for subset: CD45RA-negative fraction. These receptors were taken from a young man in good health. Some clones in this sample may be carry-over from other donors' samples.

The rearrangement joins TRBV10-3 to TRBJ2-4; D is undetermined. Looked up from germline, CDR1 is ENHRY and CDR2 is SYGVKD. Trimming removed 6 bases from V and 7 bases from J, with 13 bases in between. The CDR3 totals 13 residues. CDR3 in amino acids: CAISPGPSNIQYF. The CDR3 nucleotides read TGTGCCATCAGCCCCGGTCCTTCCAACATTCAGTACTTC.

The chain links TRBV10-3 to TRBJ2-1; TRBD1 aligns across 8 bases. From germline, CDR1 is ENHRY and CDR2 SYGVKD. The length of the CDR3 is 15 residues. V trimming: 7 bases; J trimming: 5 bases; junction bases outside the gene matches: 10. In DNA, the CDR3 is TGTGCCATCAAGTACGGGACAGGAGCAAACAATGAGCAGTTCTTC. The encoded protein is CAIKYGTGANNEQFF.

CDR3: CASSHIGVTDTGELFF. As DNA, the CDR3 is TGTGCCAGCAGCCACATAGGGGTTACGGACACCGGGGAGCTGTTTTTT. This chain joins TRBV4-2 and TRBJ2-2; perhaps TRBD1 as D (5 bases). With 3 bases removed from V and 3 bases from J, the gap between germline ends came to 14 bases. There are 16 residues in the CDR3. CDR1 and CDR2 from the germline V gene are LGHNA and YNFKEQ.

The genes are TRBV2 and TRBJ2-3, with a possible D match to TRBD1 (7 bases). This CDR3 contains 15 residues. The germline V and J ends were trimmed by 8 bases and 4 bases, with 19 bases remaining between them. Germline-derived CDR1 and CDR2 are SNHLY and FYNNEI. The DNA for the CDR3 is TGTGCCAGCGCCCAGGAGGGGACAGTGGCAGATACGCAGTATTTT. Translating gives CASAQEGTVADTQYF.

This chain joins TRBV11-2 and TRBJ2-3; D gene ambiguous. Germline V CDR1 and CDR2: SGHAT, FQNNGV. Trimming took off 1 base at V and 2 bases at J, with 1 base between the two ends. This CDR3 region has 12 residues. The CDR3 DNA sequence: TGTGCCAGCAGCTTAGCCACAGATACGCAGTATTTT. This encodes CASSLATDTQYF.

This chain links TRBV5-1 with TRBJ2-7, with D uncertain. Trimming took off 5 bases at V and 3 bases at J, with 9 bases between the two ends. Germline assignment: CDR1 SGHRS and CDR2 YFSETQ. This CDR3 region has 12 residues. CDR3: CASRASGYEQYF. The CDR3 coding sequence is TGCGCCAGCAGAGCGTCAGGCTACGAGCAGTACTTC.

The DNA for the CDR3 is TGTGCCAGCAGCCCTAGCGGGCCGAACACCGGGGAGCTGTTTTTT. It is translated as CASSPSGPNTGELFF. This rearrangement joins TRBV7-2 to TRBJ2-2, with TRBD2 matching 8 bases. The CDR3 runs to 15 residues. CDR1 is SGHTA and CDR2 is FQGNSA in the germline V gene. After removal of 5 bases from V and 0 bases from J, the junction contained 2 bases not matched to a gene. Based on the CDR3 plus reference TRBV7-2 and TRBJ2-2, the full variable domain is GAGVSQSPSNKVTEKGKDVELRCDPISGHTALYWYRQSLGQGLEFLIYFQGNSAPDKSGLPSDRFSAERTGGSVSTLTIQRTQQEDSAVYLCASSPSGPNTGELFFGEGSRLTVL.

The chain uses TRBV2 and TRBJ2-7, with TRBD1 as a possible D gene (6 bases). V was cut by 6 bases and J by 2 bases, with 17 bases left in between. This CDR3 comprises 15 residues. CDR1 and CDR2 (germline): SNHLY, FYNNEI. Written as DNA, the CDR3 is TGTGCCAGCAGCCCTACTACAGGGCTAGCCTACGAGCAGTACTTC. Translation gives CASSPTTGLAYEQYF.

The CDR3 DNA follows: TGTGCCACCAGCAGAGCAGCGACTAGCGGTTACGAGCAGTACTTC. This translates into CATSRAATSGYEQYF. V usage is TRBV15 and J usage is TRBJ2-7; 9 bases map to TRBD2. After removal of 1 base from V and 4 bases from J, the junction contained 5 bases not matched to a gene. Looked up from germline, CDR1 is LNHNV and CDR2 is YYDKDF (reference sequence). This CDR3 spans 15 amino acids.

The chain couples TRBV9 to TRBJ2-2, with unresolved D. V was cut by 4 bases and J by 5 bases, with 15 bases left in between. Germline assignment: CDR1 SGDLS and CDR2 YYNGEE. The CDR3 is 15 residues long. CDR3 protein: CASSLGPTRTGELFF. The CDR3 nucleotides read TGTGCCAGCAGCCTCGGACCGACCCGGACCGGGGAGCTGTTTTTT.

The V and J genes are TRBV5-1 and TRBJ2-5; 14 bases fit TRBD2. Germline assignment: CDR1 SGHRS and CDR2 YFSETQ. CDR3 length: 19 amino acids. J lost 5 bases, V lost 0 bases, and 12 bases had no gene match. In DNA, the CDR3 is TGCGCCAGCAGCTTGGTTGGGACTAGCGGGAGACGGGACCGGGAGACCCAGTACTTC. Translating it yields CASSLVGTSGRRDRETQYF.

V usage is TRBV30 and J usage is TRBJ2-7; D remains ambiguous. Germline V gene data show CDR1 as GTSNPN and CDR2 as SVGIG (reference sequence). The CDR3 sequence is 12 residues long. V was trimmed by 5 bases and J by 6 bases, leaving 14 bases between them. The CDR3 DNA sequence: TGTGCCTGGGCCTTGAGCTGGGGCGAGCAGTACTTC. Protein sequence: CAWALSWGEQYF.

V gene TRBV27 combines with J gene TRBJ1-1; TRBD1 aligns across 7 bases. The V and J ends lost 7 bases and 0 bases, in that order; junction bases with no gene match: 11. The CDR3 has 16 amino acids. Looked up from germline, CDR1 is MNHEY and CDR2 is SMNVEV (reference sequence). CDR3 residues: CASKGGVGQMNTEAFF. CDR3 coding DNA: TGTGCCAGCAAGGGGGGGGTGGGACAGATGAACACTGAAGCTTTCTTT.

The chain employs TRBV28 and TRBJ1-3; D is unresolved. The germline gives CDR1 MDHEN, CDR2 SYDVKM. The V end was cut by 2 bases, the J end by 4 bases, with 9 bases between. The CDR3 contains 14 residues. The CDR3 region has the DNA TGTGCCAGCAGTTTAAGGGCTTTAGGAAACACCATATATTTT. It encodes CASSLRALGNTIYF.

Turning to this clone: A read error may explain this, as a much larger clone is one base away. The same CDR3 can be traced to other DNA sequences in this sample. The rearrangement joins TRBV28 to TRBJ2-3, with unresolved D. Trimming removed 3 bases from V and 6 bases from J, with 4 bases in between. CDR3 size: 11 residues. The germline CDR1 and CDR2 sequences are MDHEN and SYDVKM. CDR3 in DNA: TGTGCCAGCAGTTTTTTGGATACGCAGTATTTT. Encoded protein: CASSFLDTQYF.

The CDR3 region has the DNA TGTGCCAGCAGTGTTTTTAGAACTGGGGCCAACGTCCTGACTTTC. Its protein is CASSVFRTGANVLTF. The chain links TRBV6-1 to TRBJ2-6; no definite D call. Trimming stripped 4 bases from V and 2 bases from J, with 9 bases between. The germline V gene encodes CDR1 MNHNS and CDR2 SASEGT. The CDR3 loop spans 15 amino acids.

This clone was counted only a few times. The chain has TRBV7-8 and TRBJ2-1, with D tentatively TRBD2 (5 bases). V lost 7 bases to trimming and J lost 5 bases, with 21 bases between them. Germline values: CDR1 SGHVS, CDR2 FQNEAQ. CDR3 size: 16 residues. This chain's CDR3 is CASTQSRTLRDNEQFF. The CDR3 region has the DNA TGTGCCAGCACCCAATCCCGGACTCTAAGGGACAATGAGCAGTTCTTC. The complete variable domain, with remaining parts taken from reference TRBV7-8 and TRBJ2-1, reads GAGVSQSPRYKVAKRGQDVALRCDPISGHVSLFWYQQALGQGPEFLTYFQNEAQLDKSGLPSDRFFAERPEGSVSTLKIQRTQQEDSAVYLCASTQSRTLRDNEQFFGPGTRLTVL.

V gene TRBV7-8 combines with J gene TRBJ1-1; D is ambiguous. This CDR3 is 13 amino acids long. Trimming took 5 bases from V and 5 from J, leaving 12 bases between them. The germline CDR1 and CDR2 sequences are SGHVS and FQNEAQ. The CDR3 sequence: CASSPSPGTEAFF. In nucleotides, the CDR3 is TGTGCCAGCAGCCCCTCCCCGGGGACTGAAGCTTTCTTT.

Concerning this clone: This may come from a read error, since a much larger clone is one base off. V and J are TRBV25-1 and TRBJ2-7, with 7 bases lining up with TRBD2. J gave up 6 bases and V 6 bases, and 11 bases lay outside the gene matches. This CDR3 region has 14 residues. Per germline, CDR1 MGHDK and CDR2 SYGVNS. This CDR3 is CASSLGGRAFEQYF. The CDR3 nucleotides read TGTGCCAGCAGCTTAGGAGGGAGGGCCTTCGAGCAGTACTTC.

This clone was counted only a few times. The chain has TRBV6-1 and TRBJ1-6; D remains ambiguous. Trimming pared 6 bases from V and 11 bases from J, leaving 11 bases between. The CDR3 consists of 12 residues. Per the germline V gene, CDR1 is MNHNS and CDR2 is SASEGT. The CDR3 reads CASRLPTAPLHF. DNA for the CDR3: TGTGCCAGCAGACTACCCACAGCACCCCTCCACTTT.

This rearrangement joins TRBV2 to TRBJ2-3; D is possibly TRBD2 (5 bases). Trimming took 8 bases from V and 1 from J, leaving 10 bases between them. CDR1 is SNHLY and CDR2 is FYNNEI in the germline V gene. There are 13 residues in the CDR3. CDR3 DNA: TGTGCCAGCGGGAGTTGGGGCACAGATACGCAGTATTTT. This sequence encodes CASGSWGTDTQYF.

The rearrangement links TRBV7-2 to TRBJ2-1; D gene unclear. Germline V gives CDR1 SGHTA, CDR2 FQGNSA. Trimming took off 1 base at V and 9 bases at J, with 7 bases between the two ends. This CDR3 is 12 amino acids long. CDR3 nucleotide sequence: TGTGCCAGCAGCTTAGGCCTACGTGAGCAGTTCTTC. It specifies CASSLGLREQFF.

The chain combines TRBV11-3 with TRBJ2-1; D may be TRBD2 (6 bases). CDR1 SGHNT and CDR2 YENEEA come from the germline V gene. V dropped 0 bases and J dropped 8 bases, with 8 bases sitting between them. This CDR3 comprises 13 residues. CDR3 nucleotides: TGTGCCAGCAGCTTAGAAGCGGGCTATGAGCAGTTCTTC. As protein: CASSLEAGYEQFF.

This clone was observed a few times. V usage is TRBV11-1 and J usage is TRBJ2-3; possibly TRBD2 for D (6 bases). The CDR3 is 13 residues long. Germline V gene sequence: CDR1 SGHAT, CDR2 FQDESV (reference sequence). V lost 1 base to trimming and J lost 4 bases, with 6 bases between them. Here the CDR3 reads CASSLGGADTQYF. CDR3 in DNA: TGTGCCAGCAGCTTAGGCGGGGCAGATACGCAGTATTTT.

The chain has TRBV18 and TRBJ2-7, with a possible D match to TRBD1 (7 bases). Germline CDR1 is KGHSH and CDR2 is LQKENI. Trimming shortened V by 5 bases and J by 7 bases, and 21 bases separated the two germline ends. This CDR3 has 15 residues. CDR3 loop: CASSSILEGALEQYF. The CDR3 nucleotides are TGTGCCAGCTCATCTATATTGGAGGGGGCTCTTGAGCAGTACTTC.

V and J are TRBV9 and TRBJ2-2; possibly TRBD2 for D (5 bases). This CDR3 comprises 12 residues. Trimming stripped 6 bases from V and 6 bases from J, with 9 bases between. Germline assignment: CDR1 SGDLS and CDR2 YYNGEE. CDR3 in amino acids: CASKRAAGELFF. CDR3 sequence (DNA): TGTGCCAGCAAGAGGGCGGCCGGGGAGCTGTTTTTT.